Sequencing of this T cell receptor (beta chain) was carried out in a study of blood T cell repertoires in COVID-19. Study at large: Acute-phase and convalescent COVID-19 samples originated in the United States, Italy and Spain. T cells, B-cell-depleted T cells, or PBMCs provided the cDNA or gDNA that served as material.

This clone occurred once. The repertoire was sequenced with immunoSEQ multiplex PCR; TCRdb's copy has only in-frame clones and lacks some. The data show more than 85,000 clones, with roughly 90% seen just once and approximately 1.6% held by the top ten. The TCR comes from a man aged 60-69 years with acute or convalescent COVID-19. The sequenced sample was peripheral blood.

The DNA of the CDR3 is TGTGCCAGTAGTCCCCCGACCGGCGGTAATGAAAAACTGTTTTTT. Amino acids: CASSPPTGGNEKLFF. V and J are TRBV19 and TRBJ1-4, with unresolved D. This CDR3 is built from 15 residues. Deletions cut 5 bases from V and 4 bases from J, with 14 bases between. The germline V gene encodes CDR1 LNHDA and CDR2 SQIVND (reference sequence).